This TCR beta chain came from a study of CD8 T cells in ankylosing spondylitis. Broader study findings: Eight highly homologous variants made up a TCR beta motif, and this motif appeared characteristic of ankylosing spondylitis blood.

The CDR3 runs 15 residues. V lost 5 bases to trimming and J lost 1 base, with 9 bases between them. The germline CDR1 and CDR2 sequences are MDHEN and SYDVKM. Using its own MiXCR run on the 5' RACE reads, TCRdb lists one record per CDR3 protein. The sample holds about 700,000 distinct CDR3 sequences, 15% to 20% seen once. This clonotype has a count of ten or more. As yet, its antigen is unknown. The gene calls are TRBV28 and TRBJ2-6; tentatively, D is TRBD1 (6 bases). The TCR was taken from a male donor with ankylosing spondylitis. Specimen: blood, either unsorted or a sorted T cell fraction (not recorded which). CDR3: CASSPQGSGANVLTF. CDR3 sequence (DNA): TGTGCCAGCAGTCCGCAGGGGTCTGGGGCCAACGTCCTGACTTTC.